Detailed here is one T cell receptor beta chain. Its antigen remains unidentified. These data are taken from a study of T-cell memory formation after mild COVID-19. Study-wide results and caveats: Some responding clones appeared in pre-infection memory, suggesting cross-reactive memory joined. The authors left the SARS-CoV-2 specificity of second-wave clones peaking on day 37 unconfirmed.

TCRdb called the 5' RACE reads again in MiXCR, with one record for every CDR3 protein. The table includes approximately 400,000 distinct CDR3 sequences, about a sixth detected once. In germline, CDR1 is GTSNPN, CDR2 SVGIG (reference sequence). Trimming removed 5 bases from V and 0 bases from J; junction bases left unmatched: 3. This CDR3 is built from 13 residues. The TCR was taken from a man aged 18 to 35 who had mild COVID-19 (a few samples of this study predate the infection). Cell type and time point are not known. The specimen sequenced was PBMCs or a T cell subset sorted from them (not recorded which). The V call is TRBV30, the J call TRBJ1-2; 7 bases match TRBD1. Written as DNA, the CDR3 is TGTGCCTGGGGGACAGTAGCTAACTATGGCTACACCTTC. Encoded protein: CAWGTVANYGYTF. Complete variable domain (other parts from reference TRBV30 and TRBJ1-2): SQTIHQWPATLVQPVGSPLSLECTVEGTSNPNLYWYRQAAGRGLQLLFYSVGIGQISSEVPQNLSASRPQDRQFILSSKKLLLSDSGFYLCAWGTVANYGYTFGSGTRLTVV.